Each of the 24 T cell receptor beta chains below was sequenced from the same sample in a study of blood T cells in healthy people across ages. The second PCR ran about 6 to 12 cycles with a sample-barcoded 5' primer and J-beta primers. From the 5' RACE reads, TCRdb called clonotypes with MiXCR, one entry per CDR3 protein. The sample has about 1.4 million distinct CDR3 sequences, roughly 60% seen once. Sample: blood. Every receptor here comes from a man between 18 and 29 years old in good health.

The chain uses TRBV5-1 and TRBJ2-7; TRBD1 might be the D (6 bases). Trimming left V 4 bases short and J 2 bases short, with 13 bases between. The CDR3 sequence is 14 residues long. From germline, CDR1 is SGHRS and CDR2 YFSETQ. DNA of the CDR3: TGCGCCAGCAGCACCACAGGGCTCGCCTACGAGCAGTACTTC. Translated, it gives CASSTTGLAYEQYF.

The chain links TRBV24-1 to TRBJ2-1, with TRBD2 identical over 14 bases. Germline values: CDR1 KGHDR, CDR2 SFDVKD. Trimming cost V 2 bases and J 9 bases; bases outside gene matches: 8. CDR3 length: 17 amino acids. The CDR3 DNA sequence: TGTGCCACCAGTGATTCGCAGGGACTAGCGGGAGTCGGTGAGCAGTTCTTC. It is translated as CATSDSQGLAGVGEQFF.

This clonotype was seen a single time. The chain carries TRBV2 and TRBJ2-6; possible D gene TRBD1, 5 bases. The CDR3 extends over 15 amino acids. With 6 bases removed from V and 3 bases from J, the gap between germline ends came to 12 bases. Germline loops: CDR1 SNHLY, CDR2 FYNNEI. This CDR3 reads CASSGRAGGANVLTF. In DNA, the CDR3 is TGTGCCAGCAGCGGCAGGGCTGGTGGGGCCAACGTCCTGACTTTC.

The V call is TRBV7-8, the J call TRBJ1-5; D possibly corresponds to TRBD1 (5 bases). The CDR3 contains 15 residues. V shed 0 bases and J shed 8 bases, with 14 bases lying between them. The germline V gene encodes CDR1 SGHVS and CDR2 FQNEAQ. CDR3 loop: CASSLAYSAGEPQHF. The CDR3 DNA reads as TGTGCCAGCAGCTTAGCTTATTCGGCGGGGGAGCCCCAGCATTTT.

The CDR3 DNA is TGCAGTGCTATTAGGACAGGGGCAGATACGCAGTATTTT. Translating it yields CSAIRTGADTQYF. This chain uses TRBV20-1 with TRBJ2-3; TRBD1 aligns across 9 bases. CDR3 length: 13 residues. Per germline, CDR1 DFQATT and CDR2 SNEGSKA (reference sequence). V shed 4 bases and J 4 bases; nucleotides not matched to a gene: 3.

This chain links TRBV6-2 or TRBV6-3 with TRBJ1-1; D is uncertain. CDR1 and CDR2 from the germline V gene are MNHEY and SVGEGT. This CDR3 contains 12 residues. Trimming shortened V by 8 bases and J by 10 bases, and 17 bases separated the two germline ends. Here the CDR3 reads CASHGLAPRAFF. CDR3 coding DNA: TGTGCCAGCCATGGACTGGCGCCCAGAGCTTTCTTT.

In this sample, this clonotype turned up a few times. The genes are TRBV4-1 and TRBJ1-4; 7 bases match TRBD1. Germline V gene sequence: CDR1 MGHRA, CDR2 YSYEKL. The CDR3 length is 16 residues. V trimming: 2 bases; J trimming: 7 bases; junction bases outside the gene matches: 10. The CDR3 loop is CASSQYSRGIGEKLFF. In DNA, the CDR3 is TGCGCCAGCAGCCAATACAGCAGGGGGATCGGTGAAAAACTGTTTTTT.

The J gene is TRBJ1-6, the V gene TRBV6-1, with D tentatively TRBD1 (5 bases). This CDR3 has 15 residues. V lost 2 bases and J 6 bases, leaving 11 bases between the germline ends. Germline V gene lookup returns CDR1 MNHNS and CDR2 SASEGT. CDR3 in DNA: TGTGCCAGCAGTGAAAGGGCCCAGGGTAATTCACCCCTCCACTTT. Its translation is CASSERAQGNSPLHF.

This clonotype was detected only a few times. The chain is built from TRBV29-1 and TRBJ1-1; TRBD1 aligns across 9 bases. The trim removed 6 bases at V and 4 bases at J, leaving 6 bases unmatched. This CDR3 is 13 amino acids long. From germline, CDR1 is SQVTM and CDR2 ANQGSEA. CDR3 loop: CSVFLTGGTEAFF. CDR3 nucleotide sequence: TGCAGCGTATTCCTGACAGGGGGCACTGAAGCTTTCTTT.

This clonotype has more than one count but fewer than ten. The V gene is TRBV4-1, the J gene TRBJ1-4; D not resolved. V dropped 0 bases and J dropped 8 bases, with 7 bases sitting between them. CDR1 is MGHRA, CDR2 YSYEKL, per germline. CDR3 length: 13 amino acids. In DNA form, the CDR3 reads TGCGCCAGCAGCCAAGAGGAGTGGGAAAAACTGTTTTTT. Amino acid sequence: CASSQEEWEKLFF.

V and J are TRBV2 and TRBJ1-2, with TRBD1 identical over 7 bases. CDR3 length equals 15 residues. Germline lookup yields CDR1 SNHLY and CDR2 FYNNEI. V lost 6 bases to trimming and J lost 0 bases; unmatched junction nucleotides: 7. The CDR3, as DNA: TGTGCCAGCAGGGGGAGGGGGCAAGCTAACTATGGCTACACCTTC. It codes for CASRGRGQANYGYTF.

The CDR3 sequence: CASSLSLRNTEAFF. The DNA of the CDR3 is TGTGCCAGCAGTTTATCCCTAAGAAACACTGAAGCTTTCTTT. The chain employs TRBV12-3 or TRBV12-4 and TRBJ1-1; D ambiguous. The length of the CDR3 is 14 residues. V dropped 2 bases and J dropped 2 bases, with 9 bases sitting between them.

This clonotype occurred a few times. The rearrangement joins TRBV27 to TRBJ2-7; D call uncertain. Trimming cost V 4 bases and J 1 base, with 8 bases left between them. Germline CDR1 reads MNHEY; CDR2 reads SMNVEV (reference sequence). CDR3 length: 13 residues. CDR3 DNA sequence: TGTGCCAGCAGTTACGGGTATTCCTACGAGCAGTACTTC. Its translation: CASSYGYSYEQYF.

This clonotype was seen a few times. DNA of the CDR3: TGTGCCAGCAGCGAGGGGACTTCTCAAGAGACCCAGTACTTC. Its translation is CASSEGTSQETQYF. The chain has TRBV9 and TRBJ2-5, with TRBD2 as a possible D gene (6 bases). Germline assignment: CDR1 SGDLS and CDR2 YYNGEE. Trimming pared 3 bases from V and 2 bases from J, leaving 11 bases between. This CDR3 spans 14 amino acids.

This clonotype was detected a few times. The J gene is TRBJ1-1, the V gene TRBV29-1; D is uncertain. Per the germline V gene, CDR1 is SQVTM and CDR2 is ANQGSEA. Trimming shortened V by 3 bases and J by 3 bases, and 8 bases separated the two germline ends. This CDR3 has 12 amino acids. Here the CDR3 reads CSVDTGYTEAFF. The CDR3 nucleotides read TGCAGCGTTGACACCGGGTACACTGAAGCTTTCTTT.

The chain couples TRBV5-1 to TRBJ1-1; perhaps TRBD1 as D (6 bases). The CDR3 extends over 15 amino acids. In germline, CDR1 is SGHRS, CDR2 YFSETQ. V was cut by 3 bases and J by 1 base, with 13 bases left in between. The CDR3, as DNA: TGCGCCAGCAGCTACAACAGGGCCGGGAACACTGAAGCTTTCTTT. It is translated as CASSYNRAGNTEAFF.

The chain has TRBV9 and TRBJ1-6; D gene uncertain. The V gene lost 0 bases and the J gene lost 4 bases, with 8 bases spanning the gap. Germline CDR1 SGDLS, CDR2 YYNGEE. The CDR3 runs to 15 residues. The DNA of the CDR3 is TGTGCCAGCAGCGTAGAAAGCGGGTATAATTCACCCCTCCACTTT. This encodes CASSVESGYNSPLHF.

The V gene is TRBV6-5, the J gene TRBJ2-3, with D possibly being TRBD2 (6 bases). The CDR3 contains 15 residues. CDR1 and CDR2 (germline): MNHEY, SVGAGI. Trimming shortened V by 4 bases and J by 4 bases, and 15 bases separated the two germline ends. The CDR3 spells CASSFVRGGSDTQYF. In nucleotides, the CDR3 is TGTGCCAGCAGTTTCGTGAGAGGAGGGTCAGATACGCAGTATTTT.

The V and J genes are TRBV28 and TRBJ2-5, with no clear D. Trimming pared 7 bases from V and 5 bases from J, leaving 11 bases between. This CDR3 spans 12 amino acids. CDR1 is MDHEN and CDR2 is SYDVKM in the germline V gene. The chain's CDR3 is CASNTPSETQYF. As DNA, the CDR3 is TGTGCCAGCAACACACCTTCGGAGACCCAGTACTTC. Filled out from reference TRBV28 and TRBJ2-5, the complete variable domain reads DVKVTQSSRYLVKRTGEKVFLECVQDMDHENMFWYRQDPGLGLRLIYFSYDVKMKEKGDIPEGYSVSREKKERFSLILESASTNQTSMYLCASNTPSETQYFGPGTRLLVL.

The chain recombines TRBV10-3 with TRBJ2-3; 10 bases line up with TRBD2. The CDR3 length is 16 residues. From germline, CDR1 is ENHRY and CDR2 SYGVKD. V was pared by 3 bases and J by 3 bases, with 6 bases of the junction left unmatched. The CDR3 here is CAISDQAGGRTDTQYF. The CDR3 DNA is TGTGCCATCAGTGATCAAGCGGGGGGGCGAACAGATACGCAGTATTTT.

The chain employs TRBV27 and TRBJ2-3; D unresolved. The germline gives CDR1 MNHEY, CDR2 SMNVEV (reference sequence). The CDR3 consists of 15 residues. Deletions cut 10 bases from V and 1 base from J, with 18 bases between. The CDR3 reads CATRRAVSGTDTQYF. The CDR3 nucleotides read TGTGCCACCAGAAGGGCCGTTAGTGGCACAGATACGCAGTATTTT.

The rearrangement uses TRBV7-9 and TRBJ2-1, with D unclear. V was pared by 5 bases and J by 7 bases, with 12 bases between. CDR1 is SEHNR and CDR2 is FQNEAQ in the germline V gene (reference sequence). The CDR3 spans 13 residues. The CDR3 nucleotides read TGTGCCAGCAGCCCCGCTGAGAGGAATGAGCAGTTCTTC. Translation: CASSPAERNEQFF.

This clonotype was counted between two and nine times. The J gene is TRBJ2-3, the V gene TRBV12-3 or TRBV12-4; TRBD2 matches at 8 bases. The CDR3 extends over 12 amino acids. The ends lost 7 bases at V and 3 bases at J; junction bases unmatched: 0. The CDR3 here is CASKRETDTQYF. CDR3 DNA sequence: TGTGCCAGCAAGCGGGAGACAGATACGCAGTATTTT.

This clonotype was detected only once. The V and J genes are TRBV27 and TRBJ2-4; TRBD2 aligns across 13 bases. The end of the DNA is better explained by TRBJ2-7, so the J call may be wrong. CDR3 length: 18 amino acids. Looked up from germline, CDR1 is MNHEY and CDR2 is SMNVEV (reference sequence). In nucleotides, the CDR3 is TGTGCCAGCAGTTCCGGGCCTCGACTAGCGGGGGGTGTCTACGAGCAGTACTTC. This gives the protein CASSSGPRLAGGVYEQYF.